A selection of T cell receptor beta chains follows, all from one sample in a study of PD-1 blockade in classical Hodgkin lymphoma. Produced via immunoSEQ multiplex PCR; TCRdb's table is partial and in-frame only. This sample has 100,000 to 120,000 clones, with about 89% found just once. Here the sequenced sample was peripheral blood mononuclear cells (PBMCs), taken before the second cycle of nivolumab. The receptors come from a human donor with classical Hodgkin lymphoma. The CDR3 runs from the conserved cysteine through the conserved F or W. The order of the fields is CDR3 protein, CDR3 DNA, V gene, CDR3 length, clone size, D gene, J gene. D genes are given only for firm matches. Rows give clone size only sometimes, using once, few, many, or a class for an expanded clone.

CDR3: CATRWETGFHYEQYF
DNA: TGTGCCACCCGCTGGGAAACAGGGTTTCATTACGAGCAGTACTTC
V: TRBV6-5
length: 15
size: -
D: -
J: TRBJ2-7

CDR3: CASSPRGNQPQHF
DNA: TGTGCCAGTAGTCCCAGGGGAAACCAGCCCCAGCATTTT
V: TRBV19
length: 13
size: few
D: -
J: TRBJ1-5

CDR3: CASIPDRSYTGELFF
DNA: TGTGCCAGTATCCCAGACAGGAGCTACACCGGGGAGCTGTTTTTT
V: TRBV19
length: 15
size: -
D: -
J: TRBJ2-2

CDR3: CASSLPGLVQQFF
DNA: TGTGCCAGCAGCTTACCCGGACTCGTCCAGCAGTTCTTC
V: TRBV7-8
length: 13
size: -
D: -
J: TRBJ2-1

CDR3: CASRETFPGTFNYGYTF
DNA: TGCGCCAGCAGGGAAACCTTTCCCGGGACATTTAACTATGGCTACACCTTC
V: TRBV5-1
length: 17
size: -
D: -
J: TRBJ1-2

CDR3: CASSLSWVRGGTEAFF
DNA: TGTGCCAGCAGTTTGTCCTGGGTCCGAGGAGGCACTGAAGCTTTCTTT
V: TRBV27
length: 16
size: -
D: -
J: TRBJ1-1

CDR3: CASSLSTSGYNEQFF
DNA: TGTGCCAGCAGTTTATCGACTAGCGGTTACAATGAGCAGTTCTTC
V: TRBV27
length: 15
size: -
D: TRBD2
J: TRBJ2-1

CDR3: CASMGMEARGEAFF
DNA: TGTGCCAGCATGGGGATGGAGGCGCGGGGGGAAGCTTTCTTT
V: TRBV2
length: 14
size: once
D: -
J: TRBJ1-1

CDR3: CASSSILAGEETQYF
DNA: TGTGCCAGCAGTTCCATACTAGCGGGAGAAGAGACCCAGTACTTC
V: TRBV28
length: 15
size: -
D: TRBD2
J: TRBJ2-5

CDR3: CASSQARLAAQETQYF
DNA: TGTGCCAGCAGCCAAGCCAGACTAGCGGCACAAGAGACCCAGTACTTC
V: TRBV4-2
length: 16
size: once
D: TRBD2
J: TRBJ2-5

CDR3: CASSLVGTGGYGYTF
DNA: TGTGCCAGCAGCTTGGTTGGGACAGGGGGCTATGGCTACACCTTC
V: TRBV5-8
length: 15
size: -
D: TRBD1
J: TRBJ1-2

CDR3: CSVRDRDGSGANVLTF
DNA: TGCAGCGTAAGGGACAGGGATGGCTCTGGGGCCAACGTCCTGACTTTC
V: TRBV29-1
length: 16
size: -
D: TRBD1
J: TRBJ2-6

CDR3: CASSFRTGSYEQYF
DNA: TGTGCCAGCAGCTTTCGGACAGGGTCTTACGAGCAGTACTTC
V: TRBV5-6
length: 14
size: -
D: TRBD1
J: TRBJ2-7

CDR3: CASSLVQGYSYEQYF
DNA: TGTGCCAGCAGCTTGGTCCAGGGGTACTCCTACGAGCAGTACTTC
V: TRBV5-6
length: 15
size: -
D: -
J: TRBJ2-7

CDR3: CASSPTHLLRTGGRDTQYF
DNA: TGTGCCAGCAGCCCGACCCATCTATTACGGACAGGGGGCAGGGATACGCAGTATTTT
V: TRBV7-2
length: 19
size: -
D: TRBD1
J: TRBJ2-3

CDR3: CASSYPPRTSGSRADTQYF
DNA: TGTGCCAGCAGCTACCCCCCCCGGACTAGCGGGAGTAGAGCAGATACGCAGTATTTT
V: TRBV7-9
length: 19
size: -
D: TRBD2
J: TRBJ2-3

CDR3: CASSLEINEKLFF
DNA: TGTGCCAGCAGCTTGGAGATAAATGAAAAACTGTTTTTT
V: TRBV2
length: 13
size: -
D: -
J: TRBJ1-4

CDR3: CASSVVGNEQFF
DNA: TGTGCCAGCAGTGTCGTGGGGAATGAGCAGTTCTTC
V: TRBV6-1
length: 12
size: -
D: -
J: TRBJ2-1

CDR3: CASSLQGFQPQHF
DNA: TGTGCCAGCAGCCTACAGGGGTTTCAGCCCCAGCATTTT
V: TRBV6-5
length: 13
size: -
D: TRBD1
J: TRBJ1-5

CDR3: CASSDSSAGDLGEQFF
DNA: TGTGCCAGCAGTGACTCGAGCGCGGGAGATCTTGGTGAGCAGTTCTTC
V: TRBV6-4
length: 16
size: -
D: TRBD2
J: TRBJ2-1

CDR3: CASSSSLETGELFF
DNA: TGTGCCAGCAGCTCAAGCCTAGAGACCGGGGAGCTGTTTTTT
V: TRBV5-4
length: 14
size: -
D: -
J: TRBJ2-2

CDR3: CASRKNGGSYNYGYTF
DNA: TGTGCCAGCAGAAAAAACGGCGGCAGTTACAACTATGGCTACACCTTC
V: TRBV5-6
length: 16
size: large
D: -
J: TRBJ1-2

CDR3: CASSLGQGAGETEAFF
DNA: TGCGCCAGCAGCCTGGGACAGGGAGCGGGGGAAACTGAAGCTTTCTTT
V: TRBV4-1
length: 16
size: once
D: TRBD1
J: TRBJ1-1

CDR3: CASSQGQGEEKLFF
DNA: TGTGCCAGCAGCCAAGGACAGGGGGAAGAAAAACTGTTTTTT
V: TRBV7-9
length: 14
size: -
D: TRBD1
J: TRBJ1-4

CDR3: CASYDLVPGKGYGYTF
DNA: TGCGCCAGCTACGATTTAGTACCAGGGAAAGGCTATGGCTACACCTTC
V: TRBV10-2
length: 16
size: -
D: -
J: TRBJ1-2

CDR3: CASSLSQNEQYF
DNA: TGTGCCAGCAGTTTAAGCCAGAACGAGCAGTACTTC
V: TRBV28
length: 12
size: -
D: -
J: TRBJ2-7

CDR3: CASTRTQGKTEAFF
DNA: TGTGCCAGCACTAGGACACAGGGAAAAACTGAAGCTTTCTTT
V: TRBV2
length: 14
size: -
D: -
J: TRBJ1-1

CDR3: CASSPGLEHEQYF
DNA: TGTGCCAGCAGCCCCGGACTAGAACACGAGCAGTACTTC
V: TRBV14
length: 13
size: -
D: TRBD2
J: TRBJ2-7

CDR3: CASSYRQGDTGELFF
DNA: TGTGCCAGCAGCTACAGACAGGGTGACACCGGGGAGCTGTTTTTT
V: TRBV9
length: 15
size: -
D: TRBD1
J: TRBJ2-2

CDR3: CASSKKRTGEHEQYF
DNA: TGTGCCAGTAGTAAAAAAAGGACAGGGGAACACGAGCAGTACTTC
V: TRBV19
length: 15
size: -
D: TRBD1
J: TRBJ2-7

CDR3: CASSPTVAGNTIYF
DNA: TGCGCCAGCAGCCCGACGGTCGCTGGAAACACCATATATTTT
V: TRBV5-1
length: 14
size: -
D: -
J: TRBJ1-3

CDR3: CASSQGAVRSYEQYF
DNA: TGCGCCAGCAGCCAAGGGGCAGTTCGGTCCTACGAGCAGTACTTC
V: TRBV4-1
length: 15
size: -
D: -
J: TRBJ2-7

CDR3: CASRDRYNEQFF
DNA: TGTGCCAGCAGAGACAGGTACAATGAGCAGTTCTTC
V: TRBV2
length: 12
size: -
D: -
J: TRBJ2-1

CDR3: CASSVVGGTGELFF
DNA: TGCGCCAGCAGTGTCGTCGGAGGCACCGGGGAGCTGTTTTTT
V: TRBV10-2
length: 14
size: -
D: -
J: TRBJ2-2

CDR3: CASGQGFSYEQYF
DNA: TGTGCCAGCGGACAGGGGTTTTCCTACGAGCAGTACTTC
V: TRBV27
length: 13
size: once
D: TRBD1
J: TRBJ2-7

CDR3: CASSPFAGAEETQYF
DNA: TGTGCCAGCAGCCCCTTTGCGGGAGCGGAAGAGACCCAGTACTTC
V: TRBV4-2
length: 15
size: once
D: TRBD2
J: TRBJ2-5

CDR3: CASSPRTGPNTEAFF
DNA: TGTGCCAGCTCCCCCAGGACAGGACCAAACACTGAAGCTTTCTTT
V: TRBV18
length: 15
size: -
D: TRBD1
J: TRBJ1-1

CDR3: CASSLDAGSPLHF
DNA: TGTGCCAGCAGCTTAGATGCAGGATCACCCCTCCACTTT
V: TRBV5-6
length: 13
size: -
D: -
J: TRBJ1-6

CDR3: CASSLGLAGGFRTQYF
DNA: TGTGCCAGCAGCTTGGGCCTAGCGGGAGGGTTTAGGACCCAGTACTTC
V: TRBV7-6
length: 16
size: -
D: TRBD2
J: TRBJ2-5

CDR3: CASPLPSGLAGQTGELFF
DNA: TGTGCCAGCCCGCTGCCCTCGGGACTAGCGGGGCAAACCGGGGAGCTGTTTTTT
V: TRBV18
length: 18
size: -
D: TRBD2
J: TRBJ2-2

CDR3: CASRYSGGYNEQFF
DNA: TGTGCCAGCAGGTATAGCGGGGGCTACAATGAGCAGTTCTTC
V: TRBV28
length: 14
size: -
D: TRBD2
J: TRBJ2-1

CDR3: CASSSRGGVYYGYTF
DNA: TGTGCCAGCAGTTCCCGGGGGGGAGTCTACTATGGCTACACCTTC
V: TRBV6-6
length: 15
size: -
D: -
J: TRBJ1-2

CDR3: CASSLALAGGNEQFF
DNA: TGTGCTAGCAGCTTAGCGCTAGCGGGAGGCAATGAGCAGTTCTTC
V: TRBV7-7
length: 15
size: -
D: TRBD2
J: TRBJ2-1

CDR3: CASALGTEAFF
DNA: TGTGCCAGCGCATTGGGAACTGAAGCTTTCTTT
V: TRBV28
length: 11
size: -
D: -
J: TRBJ1-1

CDR3: CASSQGSNQPQHF
DNA: TGCGCCAGCAGCCAGGGTTCCAATCAGCCCCAGCATTTT
V: TRBV4-1
length: 13
size: -
D: -
J: TRBJ1-5

CDR3: CAISESLRQSLPQHF
DNA: TGTGCCATCAGTGAGTCTTTACGACAATCGTTACCCCAGCATTTT
V: TRBV10-3
length: 15
size: -
D: -
J: TRBJ1-5

CDR3: CASSQDDSFYGYTF
DNA: TGTGCCAGCAGCCAAGACGACAGCTTCTATGGCTACACCTTC
V: TRBV4-2
length: 14
size: -
D: -
J: TRBJ1-2

CDR3: CASSFRQVNTEAFF
DNA: TGTGCCAGCAGTTTTCGGCAGGTGAACACTGAAGCTTTCTTT
V: TRBV27
length: 14
size: -
D: -
J: TRBJ1-1

CDR3: CASSPGGAGEETQYF
DNA: TGCGCCAGCAGCCCTGGGGGAGCGGGAGAAGAGACCCAGTACTTC
V: TRBV5-1
length: 15
size: -
D: TRBD2
J: TRBJ2-5

CDR3: CASSFLAGEVTGELFF
DNA: TGTGCCAGCAGTTTCCTAGCGGGAGAAGTCACCGGGGAGCTGTTTTTT
V: TRBV27
length: 16
size: -
D: TRBD2
J: TRBJ2-2

CDR3: CASSLVTSGAYEQYF
DNA: TGTGCCAGCAGCTTAGTCACTAGCGGGGCCTACGAGCAGTACTTC
V: TRBV7-2
length: 15
size: once
D: TRBD2
J: TRBJ2-7

CDR3: CASSRQTHYGYTF
DNA: TGTGCCAGCAGTCGACAGACGCACTATGGCTACACCTTC
V: TRBV6-5
length: 13
size: once
D: -
J: TRBJ1-2

CDR3: CASSSNTGELFF
DNA: TGTGCCAGCAGCTCTAACACCGGGGAGCTGTTTTTT
V: TRBV11-2
length: 12
size: -
D: -
J: TRBJ2-2

CDR3: CASSISGLAGETQYF
DNA: TGTGCCAGTAGTATATCGGGACTAGCGGGGGAGACCCAGTACTTC
V: TRBV19
length: 15
size: -
D: TRBD2
J: TRBJ2-5

CDR3: CASRAGTGNTEAFF
DNA: TGCGCCAGCAGGGCCGGGACGGGGAACACTGAAGCTTTCTTT
V: TRBV10-2
length: 14
size: -
D: -
J: TRBJ1-1

CDR3: CASSLQGGYGYTF
DNA: TGTGCCAGCAGTTTACAGGGGGGGTATGGCTACACCTTC
V: TRBV27
length: 13
size: -
D: TRBD1
J: TRBJ1-2

CDR3: CASSVEPRTSGNTIYF
DNA: TGTGCCAGCAGCGTAGAGCCCAGAACTTCTGGAAACACCATATATTTT
V: TRBV9
length: 16
size: once
D: -
J: TRBJ1-3